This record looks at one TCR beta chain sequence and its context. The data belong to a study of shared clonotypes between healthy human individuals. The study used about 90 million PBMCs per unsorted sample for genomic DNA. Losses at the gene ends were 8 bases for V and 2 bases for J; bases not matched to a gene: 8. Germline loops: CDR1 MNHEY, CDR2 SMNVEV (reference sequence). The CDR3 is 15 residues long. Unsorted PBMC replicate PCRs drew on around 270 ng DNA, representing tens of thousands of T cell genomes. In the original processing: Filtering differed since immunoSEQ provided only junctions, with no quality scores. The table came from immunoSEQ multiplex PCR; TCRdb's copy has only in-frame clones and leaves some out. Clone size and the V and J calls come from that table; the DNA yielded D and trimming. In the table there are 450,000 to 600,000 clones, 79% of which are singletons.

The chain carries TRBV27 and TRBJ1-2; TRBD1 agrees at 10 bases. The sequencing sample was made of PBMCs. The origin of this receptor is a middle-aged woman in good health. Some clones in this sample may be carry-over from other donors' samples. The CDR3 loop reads CASGTPGQGNYGYTF. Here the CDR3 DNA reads TGTGCCAGCGGGACCCCGGGACAGGGGAACTATGGCTACACCTTC.